The 8 T cell receptor beta chains presented below share a single source sample, sequenced in a study of blood T cell repertoires in COVID-19. Libraries were prepared by immunoSEQ multiplex PCR; TCRdb keeps only in-frame clonotypes and omits some of them. The sample has more than 25,000 clones, roughly 84% seen once; the top ten hold roughly 13%. Input material: peripheral blood. These receptor sequences come from a human donor in a cohort sampled during active COVID-19.

This sequence joins TRBV9 and TRBJ1-6; the D gene is possibly TRBD1 (6 bases). Looked up from germline, CDR1 is SGDLS and CDR2 is YYNGEE. V lost 4 bases to trimming and J lost 7 bases, with 15 bases between them. The CDR3 runs to 15 residues. DNA for the CDR3: TGTGCCAGCAGCCAGAACGGGGGGGCGAATTCACCCCTCCACTTT. Protein product: CASSQNGGANSPLHF.

This chain connects TRBV11-2 to TRBJ2-1, with 10 bases identical to TRBD2. Germline V lookup: CDR1 SGHAT, CDR2 FQNNGV. The CDR3 covers 14 residues. V shed 5 bases and J 4 bases; nucleotides not matched to a gene: 2. The CDR3: CASSLAGEYNEQFF. The CDR3 bases are TGTGCCAGCAGCCTAGCGGGGGAGTACAATGAGCAGTTCTTC.

The chain joins TRBV6-5 to TRBJ1-5, with 11 bases matching TRBD1. This CDR3 has 15 residues. V lost 7 bases and J lost 7; bases outside the gene matches: 9. Germline lookup yields CDR1 MNHEY and CDR2 SVGAGI. CDR3 nucleotide sequence: TGTGCCAGCACCTCTGGACAGGGGGCGGGACAGCCCCAGCATTTT. This codes for CASTSGQGAGQPQHF.

DNA for the CDR3: TGCAGTGCTAGTAGGCAGGGGTCTTTCTCCTACGAGCAGTACTTC. Protein sequence: CSASRQGSFSYEQYF. The chain joins TRBV20-1 to TRBJ2-7; D perhaps matches TRBD1 (6 bases). Between the trimmed V and J ends, which lost 3 bases and 0 bases, there was a span of 15 bases. This CDR3 has 15 amino acids. The germline gives CDR1 DFQATT, CDR2 SNEGSKA (reference sequence).

There are a few counts of this clone. The DNA of the CDR3 is TGTGCCAGCAGTTACGTCGGCTCCTACGAGCAGTACTTC. It is translated as CASSYVGSYEQYF. The chain recombines TRBV6-5 with TRBJ2-7; D is undetermined. CDR1 is MNHEY, CDR2 SVGAGI, per germline. The CDR3 extends over 13 amino acids. V lost 2 bases, J lost 0 bases, and 5 bases lay in between.

This sequence joins TRBV2 and TRBJ1-5; no definite D call. Germline V gene sequence: CDR1 SNHLY, CDR2 FYNNEI. V lost 6 bases and J lost 2, with 11 bases in between. This CDR3 is built from 14 residues. In DNA form, the CDR3 reads TGTGCCAGCAGGAGGGTGGCAGGCAATCAGCCCCAGCATTTT. Translated: CASRRVAGNQPQHF.

The rearrangement uses TRBV6-5 and TRBJ1-6; TRBD1 agrees at 7 bases. The V and J ends lost 7 bases and 2 bases, in that order; junction bases with no gene match: 5. CDR1 MNHEY and CDR2 SVGAGI come from the germline V gene. This CDR3 region has 15 residues. The CDR3 DNA reads TGTGCCAGCACCGCTGGACAGGCCTATAATTCACCCCTCCACTTT. This sequence encodes CASTAGQAYNSPLHF.

The chain has TRBV29-1 and TRBJ2-3; D unresolved. Germline V gene data show CDR1 as SQVTM and CDR2 as ANQGSEA. Trimming pared 3 bases from V and 0 bases from J, leaving 13 bases between. The CDR3 is 15 amino acids. The CDR3 DNA sequence: TGCAGCGTTGAGCCGGTCACCACTAGCACAGATACGCAGTATTTT. This translates into CSVEPVTTSTDTQYF.